These 25 T cell receptor beta chains were sequenced from one sample in a study of T cells in Graves' hyperthyroidism and ophthalmopathy. RNA transcripts provided the source from which TCR beta CDR3 regions were amplified. The HTBI primer set served for first-round RT-PCR of the TCR CDR3. In TCRdb, the multiplex PCR reads were re-called with MiXCR into one record per CDR3 protein. The data hold a few hundred thousand distinct CDR3 sequences, with roughly 14% observed a single time. Specimen: blood. The source is a woman between 18 and 29 years old with Graves' hyperthyroidism that later progressed to Graves' ophthalmopathy.

V gene TRBV5-1 combines with J gene TRBJ2-1; D is perhaps TRBD1 (6 bases). Germline loops: CDR1 SGHRS, CDR2 YFSETQ. The CDR3 is 15 amino acids. V lost 4 bases and J 1 base, leaving 12 bases between the germline ends. CDR3: CASSLRQVSYNEQFF. The CDR3 DNA reads as TGCGCCAGCAGCCTCCGACAGGTTTCCTACAATGAGCAGTTCTTC. Full variable domain (missing parts from reference TRBV5-1 and TRBJ2-1): KAGVTQTPRYLIKTRGQQVTLSCSPISGHRSVSWYQQTPGQGLQFLFEYFSETQRNKGNFPGRFSGRQFSNSRSEMNVSTLELGDSALYLCASSLRQVSYNEQFFGPGTRLTVL.

This clonotype came up many times. CDR3 bases: TGTGCCAGCTCACCAGGAGCTAGCAATCAGCCCCAGCATTTT. Protein product: CASSPGASNQPQHF. V is TRBV18 and J is TRBJ1-5, with D unresolved. The CDR3 spans 14 residues. Trimming pared 2 bases from V and 0 bases from J, leaving 5 bases between. The germline V gene encodes CDR1 KGHSH and CDR2 LQKENI.

This clonotype was seen at least ten times. This rearrangement joins TRBV27 to TRBJ2-7; 7 nucleotides agree with TRBD1. Germline V CDR1 and CDR2: MNHEY, SMNVEV (reference sequence). The CDR3 length is 14 residues. Losses at the gene ends were 3 bases for V and 3 bases for J; bases not matched to a gene: 5. Here the CDR3 reads CASSFFHRGYEQYF. CDR3 DNA: TGTGCCAGCAGTTTCTTTCACAGGGGCTACGAGCAGTACTTC.

This clonotype was picked up many times. V is TRBV24-1 and J is TRBJ2-1, with D hard to call. V was clipped by 0 bases and J by 0 bases, with 11 bases between them. The CDR3 has 17 amino acids. The germline CDR1 and CDR2 sequences are KGHDR and SFDVKD. The CDR3 spells CATSDLRRDSSYNEQFF. The CDR3 bases are TGTGCCACCAGTGATTTGCGGCGCGATAGCTCCTACAATGAGCAGTTCTTC.

This clonotype was observed a handful of times. The J gene is TRBJ2-5, the V gene TRBV27; 7 bases are a match to TRBD2. V gave up 3 bases and J gave up 5 bases; unmatched junction bases: 6. Germline V gene sequence: CDR1 MNHEY, CDR2 SMNVEV (reference sequence). This CDR3 contains 14 residues. The CDR3 nucleotides are TGTGCCAGCAGTTTTGCGGGAGCTCTGGAGACCCAGTACTTC. The encoded protein is CASSFAGALETQYF.

J is TRBJ1-2 and V is TRBV28, with D tentatively TRBD1 (5 bases). From germline, CDR1 is MDHEN and CDR2 SYDVKM. The V end was cut by 2 bases, the J end by 8 bases, with 12 bases between. The CDR3 contains 13 residues. The CDR3 spells CASSLAGGEGYTF. CDR3 nucleotide sequence: TGTGCCAGCAGTTTAGCGGGAGGGGAAGGCTACACCTTC.

The table lists this clonotype with many counts. This chain joins TRBV20-1 and TRBJ2-1; TRBD1 agrees at 8 bases. From germline, CDR1 is DFQATT and CDR2 SNEGSKA (reference sequence). Trimming took 3 bases from V and 0 from J; bases not matched to a gene: 1. The CDR3 is 14 amino acids. CDR3 residues: CSARGQVSYNEQFF. CDR3 in DNA: TGCAGTGCTAGGGGACAGGTCTCCTACAATGAGCAGTTCTTC.

This clonotype was observed a handful of times. The CDR3 region has the DNA TGTGCCAGCAGTCCCCCCGGACAGGGGGTCCACGAGCAGTACTTC. The encoded protein is CASSPPGQGVHEQYF. V usage is TRBV28 and J usage is TRBJ2-7; 10 nucleotides align to TRBD1. The J segment lost 5 bases and the V segment lost 5 bases, leaving 9 bases of the junction unmatched. CDR3 length: 15 amino acids. Germline assignment: CDR1 MDHEN and CDR2 SYDVKM. Full variable domain (outside the CDR3, taken from reference TRBV28 and TRBJ2-7): DVKVTQSSRYLVKRTGEKVFLECVQDMDHENMFWYRQDPGLGLRLIYFSYDVKMKEKGDIPEGYSVSREKKERFSLILESASTNQTSMYLCASSPPGQGVHEQYFGPGTRLTVT.

The gene calls are TRBV30 and TRBJ1-5; no definite D call. Germline V gives CDR1 GTSNPN, CDR2 SVGIG (reference sequence). Trimming took 8 bases from V and 4 from J, leaving 24 bases between them. CDR3 length: 16 amino acids. The CDR3, as DNA: TGTGCCAGTAGTATCGGTCCGGAGTTGGGGAATCAGCCCCAGCATTTT. It codes for CASSIGPELGNQPQHF.

A word on this clonotype: A read error is possible here, since a much larger clone lies one base away. This chain's CDR3 is CAWSGTGLVLYGTEAFF. The CDR3 nucleotides read TGTGCCTGGAGTGGAACAGGGTTAGTGCTATATGGGACTGAAGCTTTCTTT. This chain joins TRBV30 and TRBJ1-1; tentatively, D is TRBD1 (6 bases). Germline CDR1 reads GTSNPN; CDR2 reads SVGIG (reference sequence). This CDR3 contains 17 residues. Trimming took off 1 base at V and 5 bases at J, with 23 bases between the two ends.

Only a few counts were recorded for this clonotype. The gene calls are TRBV19 and TRBJ2-5; D possibly matches TRBD1 or TRBD2 (5 bases each). V lost 7 bases and J 5 bases, leaving 23 bases between the germline ends. This CDR3 has 16 residues. Germline lookup yields CDR1 LNHDA and CDR2 SQIVND (reference sequence). The CDR3: CASTTIPGPERETQYF. DNA for the CDR3: TGTGCCAGTACCACGATACCGGGACCCGAGCGGGAGACCCAGTACTTC.

This clonotype was seen many times. The J gene is TRBJ2-1, the V gene TRBV30; TRBD2 matches 9 bases. Germline CDR1 and CDR2: GTSNPN and SVGIG (reference sequence). The CDR3 spans 15 residues. V shed 3 bases, J shed 8 bases, and the junction held 11 bases outside the gene matches. CDR3 protein: CAWSLVGTSLYEQFF. The CDR3 DNA follows: TGTGCCTGGAGCTTAGTCGGGACTAGCCTCTATGAGCAGTTCTTC.

The chain is built from TRBV7-9 and TRBJ2-2, with D hard to call. V lost 1 base to trimming and J lost 11 bases, with 8 bases between them. CDR3 length equals 12 residues. Per germline, CDR1 SEHNR and CDR2 FQNEAQ (reference sequence). The CDR3 protein is CASSLGASELFF. The CDR3, as DNA: TGTGCCAGCAGCTTAGGGGCAAGTGAGCTGTTTTTT.

In this sample, this clonotype turned up a few times. This clone may be a read error of a much larger clone one base away. The chain combines TRBV7-8 with TRBJ1-2; TRBD1 matches at 8 bases. The germline V gene has CDR1 SGHVS and CDR2 FQNEAQ. The CDR3 has 15 residues. Trimming took 3 bases from V and 7 from J; bases not matched to a gene: 10. The CDR3 protein is CASSLRQGAASGYTF. The CDR3 DNA is TGTGCCAGCAGCTTGCGCCAGGGGGCAGCCAGTGGCTACACCTTC.

There are many counts of this clonotype. The V and J genes are TRBV7-9 and TRBJ1-1, with D possibly matching TRBD1 (5 bases). Per the germline V gene, CDR1 is SEHNR and CDR2 is FQNEAQ (reference sequence). Trimming removed 5 bases at V and 5 bases at J, with 21 bases between. There are 16 residues in the CDR3. CDR3 sequence reads: CASSPSGGGRYTEAFF. The CDR3 region has the DNA TGTGCCAGCAGCCCTTCCGGTGGGGGTAGATATACTGAAGCTTTCTTT.

As concerns this clonotype: At one end, the junction sequence differs from germline, possibly due to a read error. The J gene is TRBJ2-5, the V gene TRBV6-2 or TRBV6-3; TRBD1 might be the D (5 bases). The CDR3 is 13 residues long. Germline V gene sequence: CDR1 MNHEY, CDR2 SVGEGT. CDR3 sequence (DNA): TGTGCCAGCAGTCTACAGGTCCAAGAGGCCCAGTACTTC. Its protein product is CASSLQVQEAQYF.

This clonotype was counted a few times. The CDR3 DNA reads as TGTGCCAGCAGTTACTCGTACACCTCCACTGAAGCTTTCTTT. As protein: CASSYSYTSTEAFF. The chain carries TRBV6-2 or TRBV6-3 and TRBJ1-1; D gene ambiguous. V was cut by 0 bases and J by 4 bases, with 9 bases left in between. Looked up from germline, CDR1 is MNHEY and CDR2 is SVGEGT. This CDR3 is 14 amino acids long.

There are a few counts of this clonotype. The chain joins TRBV6-1 to TRBJ1-4; TRBD1 aligns across 8 bases. Losses at the gene ends were 5 bases for V and 8 bases for J; bases not matched to a gene: 7. CDR1 MNHNS and CDR2 SASEGT come from the germline V gene. The CDR3 is 14 residues long. CDR3 nucleotides: TGTGCCAGCAGTCGGGACAGGAATGGCGAAAAACTGTTTTTT. Its translation: CASSRDRNGEKLFF.

This clonotype was seen ten or more times. The chain links TRBV6-1 to TRBJ1-2; 8 bases are a match to TRBD1. The V gene end was trimmed by 11 bases and the J gene end by 4 bases; junction bases not matched to a gene: 9. Germline-derived CDR1 and CDR2 are MNHNS and SASEGT. The CDR3 runs to 13 residues. The CDR3 DNA reads TGTGCCGGAGAGACAGGGGAGGGCTATGGCTACACCTTC. This codes for CAGETGEGYGYTF.

This clonotype was observed many times. This chain connects TRBV3-1 to TRBJ2-5, with TRBD2 matching 8 bases. Per germline, CDR1 LGHDT and CDR2 YNNKEL (reference sequence). The CDR3 loop spans 16 amino acids. The trim removed 4 bases at V and 0 bases at J, leaving 7 bases unmatched. The CDR3 spells CASSPGVAGHQETQYF. CDR3 DNA sequence: TGTGCCAGCAGCCCTGGGGTAGCGGGACACCAAGAGACCCAGTACTTC.

In its sample, this clonotype was seen many times. The chain combines TRBV12-3 or TRBV12-4 with TRBJ2-2; maybe TRBD1 (5 bases). V shed 1 base and J shed 3 bases, with 12 bases lying between them. The CDR3 runs to 16 residues. In DNA form, the CDR3 reads TGTGCCAGCAGTTTAGGGGGCTTCCCTTACACCGGGGAGCTGTTTTTT. Amino acid sequence: CASSLGGFPYTGELFF.

In its sample, this clonotype was seen many times. The V gene is TRBV28, the J gene TRBJ2-5; no clear D. V lost 1 base, J lost 5 bases, and 14 bases lay in between. The CDR3 is made up of 15 amino acids. The germline V gene has CDR1 MDHEN and CDR2 SYDVKM. The CDR3 sequence is CASSLLRLLGETQYF. As DNA, the CDR3 is TGTGCCAGCAGTTTATTAAGATTGCTGGGGGAGACCCAGTACTTC. Together with reference TRBV28 and TRBJ2-5, the CDR3 gives the full variable domain: DVKVTQSSRYLVKRTGEKVFLECVQDMDHENMFWYRQDPGLGLRLIYFSYDVKMKEKGDIPEGYSVSREKKERFSLILESASTNQTSMYLCASSLLRLLGETQYFGPGTRLLVL.

As regards this clonotype: One end of the junction fails to match germline, which may point to a read error. This chain joins TRBV6-5 and TRBJ2-7; TRBD1 agrees at 7 bases. This CDR3 spans 14 amino acids. Germline CDR1 reads MNHEY; CDR2 reads SVGAGI. In DNA, the CDR3 is TGTGCCAGCAGTTACCAGGGACAGTCCTACGAGCAGCACTTC. Residues: CASSYQGQSYEQHF.

This clonotype has at least ten counts. The CDR3 coding sequence is TGTGCCAGCAGTAAGGACAGGGAGCCCGGTTATGGCTACACCTTC. Translation: CASSKDREPGYGYTF. The chain couples TRBV6-1 to TRBJ1-2, with 8 bases identical to TRBD1. Trimming took 5 bases from V and 5 from J; bases not matched to a gene: 10. Germline-derived CDR1 and CDR2 are MNHNS and SASEGT. The CDR3 sequence is 15 residues long.

This clonotype was counted at least ten times. This chain joins TRBV3-1 and TRBJ1-1; weak D call: TRBD1 (6 bases). The CDR3 covers 12 residues. CDR1 is LGHDT, CDR2 YNNKEL, per germline (reference sequence). Deletions cut 5 bases from V and 11 bases from J, with 15 bases between. CDR3: CASSGGQRGAFF. CDR3 nucleotides: TGTGCCAGCAGCGGAGGACAGCGTGGGGCTTTCTTT.